Listed below are T cell receptor beta chains from one sample, sequenced in a study of cytomegalovirus exposure and HLA in healthy donors. Only in-frame clones appear in the TCRdb table, and some are missing; sequencing was by immunoSEQ multiplex PCR. The profile covers 210,000 or so clones, with around 80% appearing a single time and less than 3% taken by the ten largest. Sequencing used PBMCs. The receptors were gathered from a woman aged 60 to 75 in good health and CMV-seropositive. Both conserved end residues are part of each CDR3. A D gene is named only where the DNA matches it firmly. Not every row has a clone size; where given, it reads once, few, many or a size class.

j_call: TRBJ2-5
d_call: TRBD2
v_call: TRBV5-1
clone_size: -
cdr3_aa: CASSLAGGGETQYF

j_call: TRBJ2-7
d_call: TRBD1
v_call: TRBV18
clone_size: -
cdr3_aa: CASSRTVGTAAYEQYF

j_call: TRBJ1-1
d_call: TRBD1
v_call: TRBV18
clone_size: -
cdr3_aa: CASSPPTGGGNTEAFF

j_call: TRBJ2-7
d_call: -
v_call: TRBV7-9
clone_size: -
cdr3_aa: CASSFGGTDEQYF

j_call: TRBJ2-2
d_call: -
v_call: TRBV7-6
clone_size: -
cdr3_aa: CASSPYGGTFTGELFF

j_call: TRBJ2-1
d_call: -
v_call: TRBV27
clone_size: -
cdr3_aa: CASSSPLSSYNEQFF

j_call: TRBJ2-1
d_call: TRBD2
v_call: TRBV7-9
clone_size: -
cdr3_aa: CASSLEWTSGRGGYNEQFF

j_call: TRBJ1-2
d_call: -
v_call: TRBV18
clone_size: -
cdr3_aa: CASSPPSGNYGYTF

j_call: TRBJ2-3
d_call: TRBD2
v_call: TRBV7-9
clone_size: -
cdr3_aa: CASSPGTTTDTQYF

j_call: TRBJ1-4
d_call: -
v_call: TRBV18
clone_size: -
cdr3_aa: CASSPGGYEKLFF

j_call: TRBJ1-4
d_call: -
v_call: TRBV28
clone_size: few
cdr3_aa: CASSSGGTNEKLFF

j_call: TRBJ2-6
d_call: -
v_call: TRBV19
clone_size: -
cdr3_aa: CASTSYRAGANVLTF

j_call: TRBJ1-2
d_call: TRBD1
v_call: TRBV28
clone_size: -
cdr3_aa: CASSFGDRGRGYTF

j_call: TRBJ1-1
d_call: TRBD1
v_call: TRBV5-6
clone_size: -
cdr3_aa: CASSAYPGQGTEAFF

j_call: TRBJ2-7
d_call: -
v_call: TRBV19
clone_size: -
cdr3_aa: CASGFGGYEQYF

j_call: TRBJ2-7
d_call: TRBD2
v_call: TRBV5-1
clone_size: -
cdr3_aa: CASRTSGRSTYEQYF

j_call: TRBJ1-2
d_call: -
v_call: TRBV6-1
clone_size: -
cdr3_aa: CASSEKYAAVNVHGYTF

j_call: TRBJ1-1
d_call: -
v_call: TRBV6-5
clone_size: -
cdr3_aa: CASSYSNALVRSEAFF

j_call: TRBJ2-7
d_call: TRBD2
v_call: TRBV10-3
clone_size: -
cdr3_aa: CAISRGGGGYEQYF

j_call: TRBJ2-7
d_call: -
v_call: TRBV6-5
clone_size: few
cdr3_aa: CASSYSTASAYEQYF

j_call: TRBJ2-7
d_call: TRBD2
v_call: TRBV10-3
clone_size: -
cdr3_aa: CAISPASGGYEQYF

j_call: TRBJ2-1
d_call: TRBD1
v_call: TRBV6-6
clone_size: -
cdr3_aa: CASSYQGTGANEQFF